One and the same sample provided the 19 T cell receptor beta chains below, sequenced in a study of T cell changes during pregnancy in multiple sclerosis. Only in-frame clones appear in the TCRdb table, and some are missing; sequencing was by immunoSEQ multiplex PCR. The profile shows roughly 93,000 clones, 90% to 95% of them singletons. Sequenced material: peripheral blood, taken after pregnancy. The receptor source for this set is a female donor in good health, enrolled as a control in a pregnancy study.

The chain joins TRBV11-3 to TRBJ1-1; maybe TRBD1 (5 bases). In germline, CDR1 is SGHNT, CDR2 YENEEA. The CDR3 is 13 amino acids. Trimming stripped 4 bases from V and 1 base from J, with 7 bases between. CDR3 nucleotide sequence: TGTGCCAGCAGCTCCGGGGGGAACACTGAAGCTTTCTTT. Amino acids: CASSSGGNTEAFF.

V is TRBV13 and J is TRBJ2-1; tentative D call: TRBD2 (6 bases). The length of the CDR3 is 14 residues. The V gene lost 6 bases and the J gene lost 7 bases, with 16 bases spanning the gap. CDR1 and CDR2 (germline): PRHDT, FYEKMQ (reference sequence). CDR3 region: CASRSTGVGNEQFF. CDR3 in DNA: TGTGCCAGCAGATCTACGGGAGTCGGGAATGAGCAGTTCTTC.

The chain links TRBV2 to TRBJ2-5; 7 bases line up with TRBD2. J was trimmed by 7 bases and V by 11 bases; bases with no gene match: 10. CDR1 is SNHLY and CDR2 is FYNNEI in the germline V gene. CDR3 length equals 12 residues. The CDR3 DNA reads TGTGCCGGGAATGGGGGGGTCGGGACCCAGTACTTC. It is translated as CAGNGGVGTQYF.

The chain employs TRBV7-9 and TRBJ1-2, with 11 bases fitting TRBD1. CDR3 length: 14 amino acids. Trimming removed 5 bases from V and 4 bases from J; junction bases left unmatched: 3. Per germline, CDR1 SEHNR and CDR2 FQNEAQ (reference sequence). The CDR3 region is CASSTGTGGYGYTF. Here the CDR3 DNA reads TGTGCCAGCAGCACTGGGACAGGGGGCTATGGCTACACCTTC. The whole variable domain, filled in from reference TRBV7-9 and TRBJ1-2, reads DTGVSQNPRHKITKRGQNVTFRCDPISEHNRLYWYRQTLGQGPEFLTYFQNEAQLEKSRLLSDRFSAERPKGSFSTLEIQRTEQGDSAMYLCASSTGTGGYGYTFGSGTRLTVV.

CDR3 in DNA: TGTGCCAGCAGCCAGGCGGAGGGGGGGGGTCGTCAGAACATTCAGTACTTC. It codes for CASSQAEGGGRQNIQYF. This chain connects TRBV4-2 to TRBJ2-4; D might be TRBD2 (7 bases). V was shortened by 3 bases and J by 7 bases, with 22 bases between the two germline ends. Germline V gene data show CDR1 as LGHNA and CDR2 as YNFKEQ. This CDR3 comprises 17 residues.

The chain recombines TRBV12-1 with TRBJ2-2; TRBD2 is taken as the D call from the table, unchecked against the DNA. TRBV12-1 is marked as a pseudogene. This CDR3 has 17 residues. The CDR3 DNA reads TGTGCCAGCAGCCCTTCGACGCTAGCGGGAAACACCGGGGAGCTGTTTTTT. Translating gives CASSPSTLAGNTGELFF.

The rearrangement uses TRBV6-5 and TRBJ1-1; tentatively, D is TRBD1 (5 bases). Between the trimmed V and J ends, which lost 7 bases and 1 base, there was a span of 10 bases. There are 13 residues in the CDR3. Germline CDR1 MNHEY, CDR2 SVGAGI. In DNA, the CDR3 is TGTGCCAGCACTCGCGGGGCGAACACTGAAGCTTTCTTT. As protein: CASTRGANTEAFF.

CDR3 sequence reads: CASSLVLAGVDEQFF. The CDR3 DNA follows: TGTGCCAGCAGCTTAGTACTAGCGGGGGTAGATGAGCAGTTCTTC. The chain links TRBV7-9 to TRBJ2-1; 11 bases line up with TRBD2. The germline V gene encodes CDR1 SEHNR and CDR2 FQNEAQ (reference sequence). With V trimmed by 1 base and J by 8 bases, 4 bases remained unmatched. There are 15 residues in the CDR3. Based on the CDR3 plus reference TRBV7-9 and TRBJ2-1, the full variable domain is DTGVSQNPRHKITKRGQNVTFRCDPISEHNRLYWYRQTLGQGPEFLTYFQNEAQLEKSRLLSDRFSAERPKGSFSTLEIQRTEQGDSAMYLCASSLVLAGVDEQFFGPGTRLTVL.

J is TRBJ2-7 and V is TRBV27, with 8 bases matching TRBD1. Germline-derived CDR1 and CDR2 are MNHEY and SMNVEV (reference sequence). Unmatched junction bases numbered 6, after V lost 2 bases and J lost 0 bases. This CDR3 region has 16 residues. CDR3 nucleotides: TGTGCCAGCAGTTTAAGGGGACAGGTGAGCTCCTACGAGCAGTACTTC. It is translated as CASSLRGQVSSYEQYF.

V gene TRBV30 combines with J gene TRBJ2-3; D possibly corresponds to TRBD1 (6 bases). This CDR3 comprises 11 residues. With 4 bases removed from V and 6 bases from J, the gap between germline ends came to 8 bases. The germline gives CDR1 GTSNPN, CDR2 SVGIG (reference sequence). The CDR3 sequence: CAWNQGDTQYF. In DNA, the CDR3 is TGTGCCTGGAACCAGGGGGATACGCAGTATTTT.

This clone was seen once. The chain uses TRBV19 and TRBJ2-7; D perhaps matches TRBD2 (5 bases). The CDR3 is 13 residues long. CDR1 and CDR2 from the germline V gene are LNHDA and SQIVND (reference sequence). V gave up 9 bases and J gave up 6 bases, with 18 bases separating them. CDR3 in DNA: TGTGCCAGCGCGGGTGGTCTAGCCGGCGAGCAGTACTTC. Translation: CASAGGLAGEQYF. The full variable domain, completed using reference TRBV19 and TRBJ2-7, is DGGITQSPKYLFRKEGQNVTLSCEQNLNHDAMYWYRQDPGQGLRLIYYSQIVNDFQKGDIAEGYSVSREKKESFPLTVTSAQKNPTAFYLCASAGGLAGEQYFGPGTRLTVT.

The chain recombines TRBV4-2 with TRBJ2-7; TRBD2 aligns across 8 bases. The germline V gene has CDR1 LGHNA and CDR2 YNFKEQ. V was clipped by 5 bases and J by 5 bases; unmatched bases: 5. This CDR3 region has 13 residues. CDR3 region: CASSSGSFDEQYF. The DNA of the CDR3 is TGTGCCAGCAGCAGCGGGAGCTTTGACGAGCAGTACTTC.

This chain connects TRBV19 to TRBJ1-4; D possibly corresponds to TRBD1 (6 bases). V was shortened by 9 bases and J by 5 bases, with 16 bases between the two germline ends. The CDR3 runs 14 residues. Germline CDR1 reads LNHDA; CDR2 reads SQIVND (reference sequence). CDR3 amino acids: CASSDRFSNEKLFF. In DNA form, the CDR3 reads TGTGCCAGCTCGGACAGATTTTCGAATGAAAAACTGTTTTTT. Full variable domain (rest looked up from reference TRBV19 and TRBJ1-4): DGGITQSPKYLFRKEGQNVTLSCEQNLNHDAMYWYRQDPGQGLRLIYYSQIVNDFQKGDIAEGYSVSREKKESFPLTVTSAQKNPTAFYLCASSDRFSNEKLFFGSGTQLSVL.

In regard to this clone: One junction end disagrees with the germline gene, perhaps due to a read error. The rearrangement uses TRBV7-7 and TRBJ2-5; 9 positions agree with TRBD1. The germline V gene has CDR1 SSHAT and CDR2 FNYEAQ (reference sequence). The CDR3 is 16 amino acids. DNA for the CDR3: TGTGCTAGCAGCCCCCTGACAGGGGGAGTTGGGGAGACCCAGTACTTC. Its translation: CASSPLTGGVGETQYF.

This sequence joins TRBV19 and TRBJ2-3; TRBD2 aligns across 7 bases. V trimming: 5 bases; J trimming: 2 bases; junction bases outside the gene matches: 1. This CDR3 spans 13 amino acids. From germline, CDR1 is LNHDA and CDR2 SQIVND (reference sequence). The CDR3 coding sequence is TGTGCCAGTAGTCGACTAGCCACAGATACGCAGTATTTT. It specifies CASSRLATDTQYF.

This chain joins TRBV4-1 and TRBJ2-1; perhaps TRBD2 as D (5 bases). The CDR3 is made up of 14 amino acids. The germline CDR1 and CDR2 sequences are MGHRA and YSYEKL. V lost 0 bases, J lost 5 bases, and 8 bases lay in between. This chain's CDR3 is CASSQDALDNEQFF. CDR3 in DNA: TGCGCCAGCAGCCAAGATGCACTAGACAATGAGCAGTTCTTC.

This chain links TRBV6-4 with TRBJ2-3, with 13 bases aligning to TRBD2. The CDR3 is 18 amino acids. The germline CDR1 and CDR2 sequences are MRHNA and SNTAGT. V lost 6 bases, J lost 6 bases, and 15 bases stayed unmatched. The CDR3 region has the DNA TGTGCCAGCAGCTTGTTCCCAGGACTAGCGGGAGTTCCGGATACGCAGTATTTT. Protein: CASSLFPGLAGVPDTQYF.

The V call is TRBV6-6, the J call TRBJ2-1, with D possibly TRBD1 on 6 matching bases. V was trimmed by 8 bases and J by 8 bases, leaving 16 bases between them. This CDR3 is built from 13 residues. Germline V gene lookup returns CDR1 MNHNY and CDR2 SVGAGI (reference sequence). As DNA, the CDR3 is TGTGCCAGCGCCCTTCAGGGGCGCGATGAGCAGTTCTTC. This gives the protein CASALQGRDEQFF.

The genes are TRBV19 and TRBJ1-2; D possibly corresponds to TRBD1 (6 bases). Germline V gives CDR1 LNHDA, CDR2 SQIVND (reference sequence). The CDR3 totals 15 residues. Between the trimmed V and J ends, which lost 2 bases and 6 bases, there was a span of 16 bases. The CDR3 sequence: CASSITLRQANGYTF. DNA for the CDR3: TGTGCCAGTAGTATAACTTTACGACAGGCCAATGGCTACACCTTC.